This entry concerns a single T cell receptor beta chain. Its antigen is still unknown. Germline CDR1 SNHLY, CDR2 FYNNEI. Trimming left V 1 base short and J 3 bases short, with 7 bases between. The CDR3 extends over 13 amino acids. The PCR employed 60 Vbeta primers together with 13 Jbeta primers. Clones were read by immunoSEQ multiplex PCR, and TCRdb kept only the in-frame ones, dropping some. Seen here are 120,000 or so clones, under 12% observed once, and the top ten hold just over 4.5%. The source of the sample is a study of cytomegalovirus exposure and HLA in healthy donors. About the research overall: Clustering assigned around 77% of the roughly 430 genotyped donors to the Caucasian-associated ancestry cluster.

Study-wide results and caveats: Rarity marked most TCR sequences, yet some public TCRs occurred in many donors. Within the data, a cluster of highly shared sequence variants was likely a sequencing artifact. V- and J-gene trimming in TCR beta was tied to a missense DCLRE1C variant by an analysis performed later.

Sequencing was performed on PBMCs. The chain joins TRBV2 to TRBJ2-7; no firm D call. The source of this sequence is a woman under 30 in good health and CMV-seropositive. This CDR3 is CASSEGPNYEQYF. The CDR3 bases are TGTGCCAGCAGTGAAGGTCCAAACTACGAGCAGTACTTC.